This TCR beta chain was retrieved from a study of CD8+ T cells in alopecia areata. Study results and limitations: Scalp sequencing also captures normal skin's resident alphabeta T cells. In patients, TCRs were shared less clearly than in mice, and HLA may possibly be involved.

cDNA serving as the sequencing template came from extracted, reverse transcribed RNA. The data were produced by immunoSEQ multiplex PCR, yet TCRdb's version contains in-frame clones alone and is incomplete. The sample lists more than 200,000 clones; under 80% were seen once. Germline lookup yields CDR1 SGHRS and CDR2 YFSETQ. The CDR3 totals 14 residues. With 0 bases removed from V and 5 bases from J, the gap between germline ends came to 10 bases. As concerns this clone: Its cognate antigen is unknown.

J is TRBJ2-3 and V is TRBV5-1; the D gene is possibly TRBD2 (6 bases). Material: CD4+ T cells sorted from blood, obtained at week 0. This TCR was sampled from a human donor with alopecia areata. The CDR3 is CASSLGTEGDTQYF. CDR3 nucleotides: TGCGCCAGCAGCTTGGGAACGGAGGGAGATACGCAGTATTTT.